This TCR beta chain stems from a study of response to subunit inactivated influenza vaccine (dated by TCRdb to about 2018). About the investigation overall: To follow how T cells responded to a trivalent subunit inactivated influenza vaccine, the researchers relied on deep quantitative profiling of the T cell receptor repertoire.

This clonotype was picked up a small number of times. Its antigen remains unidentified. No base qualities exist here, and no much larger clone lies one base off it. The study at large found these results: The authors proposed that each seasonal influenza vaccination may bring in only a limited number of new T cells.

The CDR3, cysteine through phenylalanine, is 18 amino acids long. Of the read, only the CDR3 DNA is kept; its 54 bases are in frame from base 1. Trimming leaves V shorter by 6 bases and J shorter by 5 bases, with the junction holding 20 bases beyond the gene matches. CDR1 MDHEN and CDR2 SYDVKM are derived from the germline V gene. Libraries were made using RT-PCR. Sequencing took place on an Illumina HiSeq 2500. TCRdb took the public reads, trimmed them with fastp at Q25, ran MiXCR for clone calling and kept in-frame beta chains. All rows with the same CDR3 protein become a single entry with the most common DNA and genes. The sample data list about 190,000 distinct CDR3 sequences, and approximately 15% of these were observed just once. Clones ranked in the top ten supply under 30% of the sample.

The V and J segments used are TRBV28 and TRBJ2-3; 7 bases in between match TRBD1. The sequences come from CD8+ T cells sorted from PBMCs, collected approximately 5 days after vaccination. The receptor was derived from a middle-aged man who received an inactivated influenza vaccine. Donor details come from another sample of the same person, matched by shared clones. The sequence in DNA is TGTGCCAGCAGCCCTGGAGCTCAGGGGGTGATTTGGGAAGATACGCAGTATTTT. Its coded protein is CASSPGAQGVIWEDTQYF. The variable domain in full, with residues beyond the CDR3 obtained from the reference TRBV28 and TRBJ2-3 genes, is DVKVTQSSRYLVKRTGEKVFLECVQDMDHENMFWYRQDPGLGLRLIYFSYDVKMKEKGDIPEGYSVSREKKERFSLILESASTNQTSMYLCASSPGAQGVIWEDTQYFGPGTRLTVL.